The 29 T cell receptor beta chains listed next were all sequenced from one sample in a study of blood T cell repertoires in COVID-19 (dated by TCRdb to 2018 to 2020). Library method: the immunoSEQ multiplex PCR assay. Here the immuneACCESS table is served through TCRdb, limited to in-frame sequences with V and J called. Missing clones are a known gap in these copies; in checked studies unresolved V genes cover under half, and the rest lacks a known reason. The sample table contains a few hundred thousand clones; only one count was recorded for over 70% of them. The top ten clones comprise about 3.5% of the sample. The sample taken for sequencing was peripheral blood. Receptors originate from a woman aged 80 or older with acute or convalescent COVID-19.

The chain carries TRBV6-6 and TRBJ2-7, with 8 bases matching TRBD2. The CDR3 runs to 15 residues. Trimming cost V 1 base and J 7 bases; bases outside gene matches: 9. Germline V lookup: CDR1 MNHNY, CDR2 SVGAGI (reference sequence). The CDR3 coding sequence is TGTGCCAGCAGTTACTACCGGGGGGGGCAGGGAGAGCAGTACTTC. Translation gives CASSYYRGGQGEQYF.

J is TRBJ1-2 and V is TRBV18, with D unclear. CDR3 length equals 15 residues. Germline V CDR1 and CDR2: KGHSH, LQKENI. V was pared by 3 bases and J by 4 bases, with 15 bases between. This CDR3 reads CASSPEGRGGYGYTF. The CDR3 DNA is TGTGCCAGCTCACCGGAAGGTCGGGGAGGCTATGGCTACACCTTC.

The table lists this clone with a few counts. The chain uses TRBV20-1 and TRBJ2-2, with 10 positions matching TRBD2. The CDR3 consists of 15 residues. With 3 bases clipped from V and 5 bases from J, the junction kept 6 bases outside the gene matches. Germline CDR1 is DFQATT and CDR2 is SNEGSKA (reference sequence). The CDR3 region is CSASERGGPTGELFF. DNA of the CDR3: TGCAGTGCTAGTGAGCGGGGGGGCCCAACCGGGGAGCTGTTTTTT.

This chain connects TRBV11-2 to TRBJ2-2, with D possibly matching TRBD2 (6 bases). CDR1 is SGHAT and CDR2 is FQNNGV in the germline V gene. V lost 6 bases, J lost 2 bases, and 10 bases lay in between. The CDR3 has 14 residues. Here the CDR3 reads CASSSGVNTGELFF. The CDR3 coding sequence is TGTGCCAGCAGTTCGGGGGTCAACACCGGGGAGCTGTTTTTT. The full variable domain, completed using reference TRBV11-2 and TRBJ2-2, is EAGVAQSPRYKIIEKRQSVAFWCNPISGHATLYWYQQILGQGPKLLIQFQNNGVVDDSQLPKDRFSAERLKGVDSTLKIQPAKLEDSAVYLCASSSGVNTGELFFGEGSRLTVL.

The chain uses TRBV11-3 and TRBJ2-5; perhaps TRBD2 as D (5 bases). The CDR3 runs to 14 residues. Per germline, CDR1 SGHNT and CDR2 YENEEA. The ends were cut back, 4 bases at V and 5 bases at J, with 14 bases in the middle. In DNA form, the CDR3 reads TGTGCCAGCAGCTCAGGACCTCCTAGCGAGACCCAGTACTTC. It specifies CASSSGPPSETQYF.

The CDR3 is CASSHTSGSVDEQFF. DNA for the CDR3: TGTGCCAGCAGTCACACTAGCGGGAGTGTGGATGAGCAGTTCTTC. The V gene is TRBV4-2, the J gene TRBJ2-1, with 11 bases fitting TRBD2. Germline-derived CDR1 and CDR2 are LGHNA and YNFKEQ. Losses at the gene ends were 6 bases for V and 8 bases for J; bases not matched to a gene: 9. The CDR3 length is 15 residues.

V usage is TRBV19 and J usage is TRBJ2-5, with D possibly matching TRBD2 (6 bases). This CDR3 is 14 amino acids long. V lost 4 bases and J 5 bases, leaving 14 bases between the germline ends. CDR1 and CDR2 (germline): LNHDA, SQIVND (reference sequence). CDR3 sequence: CASSRPGVVETQYF. As DNA, the CDR3 is TGTGCCAGTAGTAGGCCGGGGGTCGTGGAGACCCAGTACTTC.

This chain uses TRBV4-2 with TRBJ2-1; TRBD1 might be the D (6 bases). Germline assignment: CDR1 LGHNA and CDR2 YNFKEQ. CDR3 length equals 14 residues. Trimming cost V 4 bases and J 6 bases, with 13 bases left between them. CDR3 amino acids: CASSRVEGGNEQFF. DNA of the CDR3: TGTGCCAGCAGCCGGGTGGAAGGGGGCAATGAGCAGTTCTTC.

The chain carries TRBV6-5 and TRBJ1-4; D remains ambiguous. Trimming took 7 bases from V and 5 from J, leaving 14 bases between them. Germline V lookup: CDR1 MNHEY, CDR2 SVGAGI. The CDR3 sequence is 14 residues long. CDR3 protein: CASTFRVRNEKLFF. The CDR3 nucleotides are TGTGCCAGCACTTTCCGGGTTAGGAATGAAAAACTGTTTTTT.

The chain carries TRBV5-1 and TRBJ1-2; 7 bases are shared with TRBD1. The CDR3 consists of 14 residues. Unmatched junction bases numbered 4, after V lost 0 bases and J lost 5 bases. In germline, CDR1 is SGHRS, CDR2 YFSETQ. CDR3 in amino acids: CASSLGGTAYGYTF. CDR3 DNA sequence: TGCGCCAGCAGCTTGGGTGGGACAGCGTATGGCTACACCTTC.

This rearrangement joins TRBV3-1 (or the pseudogene TRBV3-2) to TRBJ2-7; 7 bases agree with TRBD2. Unmatched junction bases numbered 0, after V lost 1 base and J lost 0 bases. This CDR3 contains 14 residues. In germline, CDR1 is LGHDT, CDR2 YNNKEL (reference sequence). The CDR3 sequence is CASSQGGGSYEQYF. The CDR3 DNA is TGTGCCAGCAGCCAAGGGGGGGGCTCCTACGAGCAGTACTTC.

This chain connects TRBV19 to TRBJ2-2; 9 nucleotides line up with TRBD2. The CDR3 contains 17 residues. Germline trimming cut 0 bases from V and 7 bases from J; bases unmatched to any gene: 9. Germline CDR1 is LNHDA and CDR2 is SQIVND (reference sequence). The CDR3 DNA reads TGTGCCAGTAGTATAGAATCAGCGGGAGGCCTCGGCGGGGAGCTGTTTTTT. This codes for CASSIESAGGLGGELFF.

The gene calls are TRBV4-3 and TRBJ1-1; possibly TRBD1 for D (6 bases). Germline V gene data show CDR1 as LGHNA and CDR2 as YSLEER. Trimming removed 0 bases at V and 11 bases at J, with 22 bases between. This CDR3 spans 16 amino acids. The CDR3, as DNA: TGCGCCAGCAGCCAAGAATCGGGCAGGACAGCGGGGTGGGCTTTCTTT. Amino acids: CASSQESGRTAGWAFF.

This clone was picked up one time. The V call is TRBV11-1, the J call TRBJ2-4; D possibly corresponds to TRBD2 (7 bases). Germline assignment: CDR1 SGHAT and CDR2 FQDESV (reference sequence). V was pared by 5 bases and J by 3 bases, with 14 bases between. The CDR3 consists of 15 residues. In nucleotides, the CDR3 is TGTGCCAGCAGCAGAGGGGGAGGGGACAAAAACATTCAGTACTTC. Translated, it gives CASSRGGGDKNIQYF.

The rearrangement links TRBV4-2 to TRBJ2-1; D remains ambiguous. This CDR3 region has 12 residues. Germline V gene sequence: CDR1 LGHNA, CDR2 YNFKEQ. V was cut by 0 bases and J by 7 bases, with 4 bases left in between. The CDR3 DNA is TGTGCCAGCAGCCAAGACCGGAATGAGCAGTTCTTC. This gives the protein CASSQDRNEQFF.

This chain links TRBV25-1 with TRBJ1-2, with 7 bases aligning to TRBD1. Germline V gene sequence: CDR1 MGHDK, CDR2 SYGVNS. The CDR3 is 13 residues long. The V and J ends lost 4 bases and 7 bases, in that order; junction bases with no gene match: 6. CDR3 DNA sequence: TGTGCCAGCAGTGTGCCGGGACAGCGTGGCTACACCTTC. This translates into CASSVPGQRGYTF.

This clone has only one observation. The chain uses TRBV30 and TRBJ2-1; perhaps TRBD2 as D (6 bases). Deletions cut 3 bases from V and 4 bases from J, with 16 bases between. The length of the CDR3 is 15 residues. The germline V gene encodes CDR1 GTSNPN and CDR2 SVGIG (reference sequence). The CDR3 protein is CAWRRRGTAYNEQFF. The CDR3 nucleotides read TGTGCCTGGAGGCGACGGGGGACTGCATACAATGAGCAGTTCTTC.

This clone came up a few times. V is TRBV7-9 and J is TRBJ1-3; 10 nucleotides align to TRBD1. V dropped 4 bases and J dropped 4; count of bases not matched to a gene: 7. This CDR3 spans 16 amino acids. Germline V gives CDR1 SEHNR, CDR2 FQNEAQ (reference sequence). The CDR3 loop is CASSSLGTGAGNTIYF. DNA for the CDR3: TGTGCCAGCAGCTCCCTAGGGACAGGGGCGGGAAACACCATATATTTT.

This sequence joins TRBV7-9 and TRBJ1-2; no clear D. The CDR3 length is 13 residues. Trimming shortened V by 1 base and J by 8 bases, and 11 bases separated the two germline ends. Germline-derived CDR1 and CDR2 are SEHNR and FQNEAQ (reference sequence). The chain's CDR3 is CASSLDSTEGYTF. CDR3 in DNA: TGTGCCAGCAGCTTAGACAGCACCGAGGGCTACACCTTC.

Remarks on this clone: This sequence may be a read error, since a much larger clone differs from it by one base. Given the absence of the conserved phenylalanine or tryptophan at the CDR3 end, a read error is likely. J is TRBJ1-2 and V is TRBV14, with 8 bases fitting TRBD1. Germline trimming cut 0 bases from V and 7 bases from J; bases unmatched to any gene: 10. This CDR3 has 16 residues. Germline V gene sequence: CDR1 SGHDN, CDR2 FVKESK. The CDR3 region is CASSQDPGQGMVGYTY. The CDR3 region has the DNA TGTGCCAGCAGCCAAGATCCTGGACAGGGTATGGTTGGCTACACCTAC.

V gene TRBV5-1 combines with J gene TRBJ1-1; TRBD1 matches at 7 bases. Unmatched junction bases numbered 3, after V lost 4 bases and J lost 0 bases. CDR1 is SGHRS, CDR2 YFSETQ, per germline. The CDR3 totals 14 residues. Here the CDR3 DNA reads TGCGCCAGCAGCCGGGGACAGCTGAACACTGAAGCTTTCTTT. This encodes CASSRGQLNTEAFF.

The genes are TRBV25-1 and TRBJ1-1; D is unclear. The germline V gene has CDR1 MGHDK and CDR2 SYGVNS. Trimming cost V 1 base and J 1 base, with 10 bases left between them. This CDR3 spans 15 amino acids. The CDR3 nucleotides read TGTGCCAGCAGTGAATTAGGAGCAAGGAACACTGAAGCTTTCTTT. It is translated as CASSELGARNTEAFF.

This chain uses TRBV5-5 with TRBJ2-7; TRBD2 is a possible D gene (5 bases). From germline, CDR1 is SGHKS and CDR2 YYEKEE (reference sequence). Trimming stripped 6 bases from V and 1 base from J, with 17 bases between. The CDR3 contains 15 residues. The CDR3 DNA reads as TGTGCCAGCAAGTCTCGGGGAGCTCAGTCCTACGAGCAGTACTTC. It is translated as CASKSRGAQSYEQYF. The variable domain in full, with the rest retrieved from reference TRBV5-5 and TRBJ2-7, is DAGVTQSPTHLIKTRGQQVTLRCSPISGHKSVSWYQQVLGQGPQFIFQYYEKEERGRGNFPDRFSARQFPNYSSELNVNALLLGDSALYLCASKSRGAQSYEQYFGPGTRLTVT.

The chain uses TRBV10-2 and TRBJ1-1; 8 bases fit TRBD1. The length of the CDR3 is 14 residues. After removal of 4 bases from V and 4 bases from J, the junction contained 5 bases not matched to a gene. Germline V gives CDR1 WSHSY, CDR2 SAAADI. The CDR3 DNA follows: TGCGCCAGCAGTGGGCAGGGGGCCATCACTGAAGCTTTCTTT. This translates into CASSGQGAITEAFF.

The V gene is TRBV5-1, the J gene TRBJ1-1; TRBD1 matches at 7 bases. The germline V gene has CDR1 SGHRS and CDR2 YFSETQ. With V trimmed by 4 bases and J by 4 bases, 7 bases remained unmatched. The CDR3 loop spans 14 amino acids. As DNA, the CDR3 is TGCGCCAGCAGCCTTCGACAGGGCCCCACTGAAGCTTTCTTT. It codes for CASSLRQGPTEAFF.

The V gene is TRBV6-5, the J gene TRBJ2-5; a weak D match, TRBD2 (5 bases). Trimming removed 10 bases from V and 5 bases from J, with 17 bases in between. Germline V gene lookup returns CDR1 MNHEY and CDR2 SVGAGI. The CDR3 spans 13 residues. CDR3 DNA: TGTGCCACCCACGGGGTCGGCGGGGAGACCCAGTACTTC. Translating it yields CATHGVGGETQYF.

The table lists this clone with a count of one. Here the CDR3 reads CSVVPGNTEAFF. As DNA, the CDR3 is TGCAGCGTTGTACCCGGGAACACTGAAGCTTTCTTT. J is TRBJ1-1 and V is TRBV29-1; D is undetermined. This CDR3 contains 12 residues. Germline V CDR1 and CDR2: SQVTM, ANQGSEA. V dropped 4 bases and J dropped 1 base, with 7 bases sitting between them.

The rearrangement links TRBV9 to TRBJ2-5, with D tentatively TRBD2 (7 bases). Germline CDR1 reads SGDLS; CDR2 reads YYNGEE. CDR3 length equals 14 residues. Trimming removed 4 bases from V and 5 bases from J, with 15 bases in between. In nucleotides, the CDR3 is TGTGCCAGCAGCTGGGGGCAGGGAGGGGAGACCCAGTACTTC. Translating gives CASSWGQGGETQYF.

V usage is TRBV29-1 and J usage is TRBJ2-3; 11 positions agree with TRBD2. Germline CDR1 and CDR2: SQVTM and ANQGSEA. Germline trimming cut 4 bases from V and 1 base from J; bases unmatched to any gene: 4. The length of the CDR3 is 15 residues. CDR3 bases: TGCAGCGTTGTCCCACTAGCGGGAGGCACAGATACGCAGTATTTT. This encodes CSVVPLAGGTDTQYF.